These 27 T cell receptor beta chains came from one sample sequenced in a study of blood T cell repertoires in COVID-19. The table came from immunoSEQ multiplex PCR; TCRdb's copy has only in-frame clones and leaves some out. Of some 200,000 clones in the sample, less than 95% were seen once. The sample comprised peripheral blood. All receptors derive from a man younger than 40 with COVID-19, enrolled during active disease.

The V and J genes are TRBV7-2 and TRBJ1-2, with 7 bases matching TRBD1. The CDR3 runs 16 residues. Trimming took 5 bases from V and 7 from J; bases not matched to a gene: 16. CDR1 is SGHTA, CDR2 FQGNSA, per germline. The CDR3 region has the DNA TGTGCCAGCAGCCCAAGACAGGGTGGCGCTCTTTCTGGCTACACCTTC. This codes for CASSPRQGGALSGYTF.

A few counts support this clone. The chain is built from TRBV10-3 and TRBJ2-5; TRBD2 aligns across 10 bases. Trimming at V came to 5 bases and at J to 5 bases, leaving 8 bases not matched to a gene. The germline gives CDR1 ENHRY, CDR2 SYGVKD. This CDR3 contains 15 residues. CDR3 coding DNA: TGTGCCATCAGTAGCAGCGGGGGGGCTGAGGAGACCCAGTACTTC. Residues: CAISSSGGAEETQYF.

Comments on this clone: The identical CDR3 is also encoded by other nucleotide sequences in the sample. The rearrangement links TRBV6-5 to TRBJ1-6, with 11 bases that match TRBD1. V dropped 5 bases and J dropped 7; count of bases not matched to a gene: 1. Germline V gene data show CDR1 as MNHEY and CDR2 as SVGAGI. This CDR3 has 14 amino acids. The chain's CDR3 is CASSRTGGNSPLHF. The CDR3 DNA reads as TGTGCCAGCAGTCGGACAGGGGGCAATTCACCCCTCCACTTT.

This clone has just a few counts. The chain is built from TRBV6-2 or TRBV6-3 and TRBJ1-2; 9 nucleotides match TRBD1. This CDR3 contains 15 residues. Looked up from germline, CDR1 is MNHEY and CDR2 is SVGEGT. V lost 5 bases and J lost 8; bases outside the gene matches: 12. The CDR3 spells CASSGGQGFLRGYTF. CDR3 nucleotides: TGTGCCAGCAGTGGGGGACAGGGATTCCTAAGGGGCTACACCTTC.

The CDR3 sequence: CASSQEGSDYGYTF. Written as DNA, the CDR3 is TGTGCCAGCAGCCAAGAGGGCAGTGACTATGGCTACACCTTC. The chain combines TRBV3-1 (or the pseudogene TRBV3-2) with TRBJ1-2; D unclear. The germline V and J ends were trimmed by 0 bases and 3 bases, with 8 bases remaining between them. The V gene's germline CDR1 is LGHDT and CDR2 YNNKEL (reference sequence). The length of the CDR3 is 14 residues.

The rearrangement joins TRBV5-1 to TRBJ2-7; 8 bases align to TRBD1. Looked up from germline, CDR1 is SGHRS and CDR2 is YFSETQ. CDR3 size: 15 residues. V shed 0 bases and J 5 bases; nucleotides not matched to a gene: 7. The CDR3 bases are TGCGCCAGCAGCTTGGAGGCAGGGGGCATAGACGAGCAGTACTTC. This gives the protein CASSLEAGGIDEQYF. Together with reference TRBV5-1 and TRBJ2-7, the CDR3 gives the full variable domain: KAGVTQTPRYLIKTRGQQVTLSCSPISGHRSVSWYQQTPGQGLQFLFEYFSETQRNKGNFPGRFSGRQFSNSRSEMNVSTLELGDSALYLCASSLEAGGIDEQYFGPGTRLTVT.

V usage is TRBV6-5 and J usage is TRBJ2-2; unclear D gene. Trimming cost V 4 bases and J 5 bases, with 14 bases left between them. The CDR3 contains 15 residues. Per germline, CDR1 MNHEY and CDR2 SVGAGI. The CDR3 is CASSFTHLKTGELFF. The CDR3 bases are TGTGCCAGCAGTTTCACACACCTCAAAACCGGGGAGCTGTTTTTT.

This chain connects TRBV18 to TRBJ2-3, with 10 bases lining up with TRBD1. The CDR3 loop spans 18 amino acids. The J segment lost 1 base and the V segment lost 3 bases, leaving 10 bases of the junction unmatched. Germline V gene sequence: CDR1 KGHSH, CDR2 LQKENI. CDR3 nucleotides: TGTGCCAGCTCACCGTTCGTATCCGGGACAGGGGGCACAGATACGCAGTATTTT. It encodes CASSPFVSGTGGTDTQYF.

J is TRBJ1-6 and V is TRBV3-1 (or the pseudogene TRBV3-2), with D maybe TRBD1 (6 bases). The CDR3 has 14 residues. The V gene's germline CDR1 is LGHDT and CDR2 YNNKEL (reference sequence). Trimming removed 6 bases from V and 8 bases from J, with 14 bases in between. CDR3 in amino acids: CASSQQGWDSPLHF. CDR3 bases: TGTGCCAGCAGTCAACAGGGTTGGGATTCACCCCTCCACTTT.

The chain links TRBV4-2 to TRBJ1-3; TRBD1 agrees at 8 bases. The CDR3 consists of 15 residues. The germline V gene has CDR1 LGHNA and CDR2 YNFKEQ. Trimming cost V 3 bases and J 2 bases; bases outside gene matches: 3. The CDR3 spells CASSQRTGTGNTIYF. The CDR3 DNA reads as TGTGCCAGCAGCCAGCGGACAGGGACTGGAAACACCATATATTTT.

Here the CDR3 DNA reads TGTGCTAGTGGAGTGGCCACAGGGGGCACTGAAGCTTTCTTT. Its protein is CASGVATGGTEAFF. V is TRBV12-5 and J is TRBJ1-1, with 8 bases that match TRBD1. The germline CDR1 and CDR2 sequences are LGHNT and FRNRAP. The CDR3 spans 14 residues. V lost 6 bases to trimming and J lost 4 bases; unmatched junction nucleotides: 7.

The gene calls are TRBV3-1 (or the pseudogene TRBV3-2) and TRBJ2-5, with 8 nucleotides matching TRBD1. CDR3 length equals 15 residues. V was clipped by 3 bases and J by 1 base; unmatched bases: 4. Germline CDR1 is LGHDT and CDR2 is YNNKEL (reference sequence). CDR3 sequence reads: CASSQAGQAQETQYF. The DNA for the CDR3 is TGTGCCAGCAGCCAGGCGGGACAGGCCCAAGAGACCCAGTACTTC.

CDR3 DNA sequence: TGTGCCAGCAGCTCGCCTAAAAACTCCTACAATGAGCAGTTCTTC. Its protein product is CASSSPKNSYNEQFF. V usage is TRBV5-6 and J usage is TRBJ2-1, with no clear D. The germline gives CDR1 SGHDT, CDR2 YYEEEE. The CDR3 extends over 15 amino acids. V was pared by 3 bases and J by 0 bases, with 10 bases between.

V and J are TRBV6-5 and TRBJ1-5, with 9 bases aligning to TRBD1. V shed 8 bases, J shed 4 bases, and the junction held 3 bases outside the gene matches. This CDR3 is 13 amino acids long. Germline CDR1 reads MNHEY; CDR2 reads SVGAGI. CDR3 DNA: TGTGCCAGCGATGACAGGGGGAATCAGCCCCAGCATTTT. This translates into CASDDRGNQPQHF.

V and J are TRBV9 and TRBJ2-1; D gene unclear. Trimming cost V 4 bases and J 0 bases, with 11 bases left between them. From germline, CDR1 is SGDLS and CDR2 YYNGEE. The CDR3 loop spans 15 amino acids. CDR3 nucleotide sequence: TGTGCCAGCAGCCTCAGTAGCAGCTCCTACAATGAGCAGTTCTTC. As protein: CASSLSSSSYNEQFF.

The chain couples TRBV18 to TRBJ1-1, with D possibly matching TRBD1 (5 bases). The germline CDR1 and CDR2 sequences are KGHSH and LQKENI. This CDR3 spans 14 amino acids. Trimming removed 1 base at V and 3 bases at J, with 9 bases between. CDR3 sequence: CASSPLQGDTEAFF. The CDR3 DNA reads as TGTGCCAGCTCACCACTTCAAGGGGACACTGAAGCTTTCTTT.

The V and J genes are TRBV5-4 and TRBJ2-2, with 8 bases matching TRBD1. Trimming at V came to 0 bases and at J to 5 bases, leaving 6 bases not matched to a gene. The CDR3 extends over 16 amino acids. The germline V gene has CDR1 SGHNT and CDR2 YYREEE (reference sequence). The CDR3, as DNA: TGTGCCAGCAGCTTGGCTCTTACAGGGGGGACCGGGGAGCTGTTTTTT. Encoded protein: CASSLALTGGTGELFF.

The chain recombines TRBV5-1 with TRBJ1-1, with D unclear. V was trimmed by 0 bases and J by 0 bases, leaving 9 bases between them. CDR1 and CDR2 from the germline V gene are SGHRS and YFSETQ. The CDR3 totals 15 residues. CDR3 coding DNA: TGCGCCAGCAGCTTGGGACGACTCATGAACACTGAAGCTTTCTTT. Its translation is CASSLGRLMNTEAFF.

This clone appeared a single time. The chain links TRBV4-1 to TRBJ1-2; D gene uncertain. Germline V gives CDR1 MGHRA, CDR2 YSYEKL. This CDR3 spans 13 amino acids. Between the trimmed V and J ends, which lost 0 bases and 5 bases, there was a span of 7 bases. The CDR3 loop reads CASSQESIYGYTF. Written as DNA, the CDR3 is TGCGCCAGCAGCCAAGAAAGCATTTATGGCTACACCTTC.

The chain couples TRBV5-4 to TRBJ1-5; the D gene is possibly TRBD1 (5 bases). V gave up 1 base and J gave up 5 bases, with 13 bases separating them. In germline, CDR1 is SGHNT, CDR2 YYREEE (reference sequence). The CDR3 consists of 15 residues. The CDR3 sequence is CASSLMGLIYQPQHF. The CDR3 bases are TGTGCCAGCAGCTTGATGGGACTTATCTATCAGCCCCAGCATTTT.

V usage is TRBV24-1 and J usage is TRBJ2-3; 8 positions agree with TRBD1. V shed 4 bases, J shed 3 bases, and the junction held 5 bases outside the gene matches. Germline CDR1 reads KGHDR; CDR2 reads SFDVKD. This CDR3 comprises 15 residues. The CDR3 protein is CATSDPGGETDTQYF. In nucleotides, the CDR3 is TGTGCCACCAGTGACCCAGGGGGCGAAACAGATACGCAGTATTTT.

The CDR3 DNA is TGCAGTGCTAGTTTCCCAGGACAGGGAGTACCAGATGGCTACACCTTC. It encodes CSASFPGQGVPDGYTF. The rearrangement joins TRBV20-1 to TRBJ1-2; 8 bases line up with TRBD1. The V gene end was trimmed by 3 bases and the J gene end by 6 bases; junction bases not matched to a gene: 15. Germline V gene data show CDR1 as DFQATT and CDR2 as SNEGSKA (reference sequence). CDR3 length equals 16 residues.

The chain uses TRBV6-1 and TRBJ1-2; 8 positions agree with TRBD1. Trimming cost V 4 bases and J 3 bases; bases outside gene matches: 10. CDR3 size: 16 residues. CDR1 MNHNS and CDR2 SASEGT come from the germline V gene. CDR3 residues: CASSGTGWTGDYGYTF. CDR3 in DNA: TGTGCCAGCAGTGGGACAGGGTGGACCGGGGACTATGGCTACACCTTC.

This sequence joins TRBV6-5 and TRBJ2-3; 10 nucleotides line up with TRBD2. This CDR3 comprises 15 residues. The germline V gene encodes CDR1 MNHEY and CDR2 SVGAGI. V trimming: 2 bases; J trimming: 1 base; junction bases outside the gene matches: 0. CDR3 sequence reads: CASSYGTSGTDTQYF. CDR3 DNA sequence: TGTGCCAGCAGTTACGGGACTAGCGGCACAGATACGCAGTATTTT.

V and J are TRBV3-1 (or the pseudogene TRBV3-2) and TRBJ1-2; tentative D call: TRBD1 (5 bases). This CDR3 is built from 14 residues. The V and J ends lost 0 bases and 8 bases respectively, with 13 bases between them. The germline CDR1 and CDR2 sequences are LGHDT and YNNKEL (reference sequence). The CDR3 bases are TGTGCCAGCAGCCAAGATCGGAGGGGCGGGGGCTACACCTTC. Protein product: CASSQDRRGGGYTF.

V and J are TRBV20-1 and TRBJ1-2; D gene ambiguous. Germline CDR1 reads DFQATT; CDR2 reads SNEGSKA (reference sequence). V was cut by 5 bases and J by 5 bases, with 9 bases left in between. The CDR3 loop spans 11 amino acids. CDR3 sequence: CSAPLGYGYTF. CDR3 in DNA: TGCAGTGCTCCACTAGGGTATGGCTACACCTTC.

This chain connects TRBV18 to TRBJ2-5, with TRBD2 identical over 9 bases. The CDR3 has 14 residues. V was pared by 8 bases and J by 5 bases, with 9 bases of the junction left unmatched. Germline lookup yields CDR1 KGHSH and CDR2 LQKENI. This CDR3 is CASTPGLAQETQYF. The CDR3 region has the DNA TGTGCCAGCACTCCGGGACTAGCACAGGAGACCCAGTACTTC.